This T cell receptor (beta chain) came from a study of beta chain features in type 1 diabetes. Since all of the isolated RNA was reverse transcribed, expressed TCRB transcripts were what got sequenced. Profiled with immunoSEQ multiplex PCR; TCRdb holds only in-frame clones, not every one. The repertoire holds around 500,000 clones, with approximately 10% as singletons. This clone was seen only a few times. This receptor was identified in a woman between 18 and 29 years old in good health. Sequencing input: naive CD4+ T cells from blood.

In DNA form, the CDR3 reads TGTGCCAGCAGGGAGGGCCAGATCCAAGAGACCCAGTACTTC. This sequence encodes CASREGQIQETQYF. This chain connects TRBV5-4 to TRBJ2-5; tentatively, D is TRBD2 (6 bases). V lost 5 bases and J 1 base, leaving 12 bases between the germline ends. CDR1 and CDR2 from the germline V gene are SGHNT and YYREEE (reference sequence). The CDR3 extends over 14 amino acids.